Following are 7 T cell receptor beta chains from one sample sequenced in a study of neurological immune-mediated disorders. TCRdb reprocessed the 5' RACE reads with MiXCR, giving one entry per CDR3 protein. This sample yields approximately 50,000 distinct CDR3 sequences, of which around 3.9% are seen a single time; approximately 1.5% belongs to the top ten. The sequenced sample was PBMCs. These receptors all come from a young man with multiple sclerosis.

This clonotype has just a few counts. A much larger clone lies one base from this, so it may be a read error. The V and J genes are TRBV6-6 and TRBJ1-1, with unresolved D. V lost 5 bases and J lost 3, with 7 bases in between. CDR1 MNHNY and CDR2 SVGAGI come from the germline V gene (reference sequence). This CDR3 is 12 amino acids long. The CDR3 bases are TGTGCCAGCAGTACCGGGTACACTGAAGCTTTCTTT. This encodes CASSTGYTEAFF.

In its sample, this clonotype was seen many times. The DNA for the CDR3 is TGCAGCGTTAGCCAGGCATCTAGCACAGATACGCAGTATTTT. Residues: CSVSQASSTDTQYF. V is TRBV29-1 and J is TRBJ2-3; D uncertain. V was pared by 5 bases and J by 0 bases, with 12 bases between. This CDR3 spans 14 amino acids. From germline, CDR1 is SQVTM and CDR2 ANQGSEA.

This clonotype has a count of ten or more. This sequence joins TRBV11-1 and TRBJ2-2; 10 bases are a match to TRBD2. This CDR3 comprises 16 residues. V shed 5 bases, J shed 4 bases, and the junction held 7 bases outside the gene matches. CDR1 and CDR2 (germline): SGHAT, FQDESV (reference sequence). Written as DNA, the CDR3 is TGTGCCAGCAGCCCCCTAGCGGGGGCGTCCACCGGGGAGCTGTTTTTT. Amino acids: CASSPLAGASTGELFF.

This clonotype was found many times. The chain uses TRBV4-1 and TRBJ1-1; 7 bases align to TRBD1. The CDR3 extends over 14 amino acids. The trim removed 4 bases at V and 6 bases at J, leaving 8 bases unmatched. The V gene's germline CDR1 is MGHRA and CDR2 YSYEKL. In DNA, the CDR3 is TGCGCCAGCAGCCTAAACAGGGGAGGGGCTGAAGCTTTCTTT. This encodes CASSLNRGGAEAFF.

This clonotype came up many times. The J gene is TRBJ2-1, the V gene TRBV15, with D unresolved. CDR1 and CDR2 from the germline V gene are LNHNV and YYDKDF (reference sequence). V shed 0 bases and J shed 4 bases, with 7 bases lying between them. This CDR3 contains 14 residues. CDR3 amino acids: CATSREGSYNEQFF. For the CDR3, the DNA is TGTGCCACCAGCAGAGAGGGCAGTTACAATGAGCAGTTCTTC.

The chain has TRBV7-2 and TRBJ1-4; possibly TRBD1 for D (5 bases). Germline V gene lookup returns CDR1 SGHTA and CDR2 FQGNSA. V was cut by 4 bases and J by 8 bases, with 20 bases left in between. The CDR3 covers 16 residues. CDR3 sequence (DNA): TGTGCCAGCAGCTCGAACTTCCGGGCCCCAGGGGAAAAACTGTTTTTT. Translation: CASSSNFRAPGEKLFF.

This clonotype was seen many times. This rearrangement joins TRBV27 to TRBJ2-6; no reliable D call. The V gene lost 2 bases and the J gene lost 2 bases, with 4 bases spanning the gap. CDR3 size: 14 residues. The germline V gene has CDR1 MNHEY and CDR2 SMNVEV (reference sequence). DNA for the CDR3: TGTGCCAGCAGTTTAATGCCTGGGGCCAACGTCCTGACTTTC. Amino acid sequence: CASSLMPGANVLTF.